The clone carrying this TCR beta chain has a count of ten or more. Its antigen is not identified. TCRdb fed the 5' RACE reads into MiXCR, producing one record per CDR3 protein. In the table there are about 280,000 distinct CDR3 sequences, under 9% of which are singletons. V was clipped by 1 base and J by 6 bases, with 3 bases between them. CDR1 and CDR2 (germline): KGHDR, SFDVKD. The CDR3 loop spans 12 amino acids. The data derive from a study of identical twins. Notes on the study in general: A cross-sectional statistical analysis, not follow-up of the same donors, supported the conclusions.

The data were also submitted as part of a second study, on yellow fever vaccine responses in identical twins.

Sequencing was done on a sample of memory (CD45RO+) T cells sorted from blood. The J gene is TRBJ2-1, the V gene TRBV24-1; no clear D gene. This TCR was recovered from a woman aged 18-29 years in good health. CDR3 coding DNA: TGTGCCACCAGTGATTTTATCAATGAGCAGTTCTTC. Protein: CATSDFINEQFF.